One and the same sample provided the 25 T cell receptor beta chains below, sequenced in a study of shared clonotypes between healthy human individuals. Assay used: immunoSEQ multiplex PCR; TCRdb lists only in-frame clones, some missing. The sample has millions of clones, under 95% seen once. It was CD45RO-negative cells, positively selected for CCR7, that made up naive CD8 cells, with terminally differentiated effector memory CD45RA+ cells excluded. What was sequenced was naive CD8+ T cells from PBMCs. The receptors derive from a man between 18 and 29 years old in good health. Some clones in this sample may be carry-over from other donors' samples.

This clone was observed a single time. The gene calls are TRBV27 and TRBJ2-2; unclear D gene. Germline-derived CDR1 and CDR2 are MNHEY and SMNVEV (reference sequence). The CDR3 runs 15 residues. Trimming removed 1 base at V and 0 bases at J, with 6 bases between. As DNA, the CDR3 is TGTGCCAGCAGTTTATACCTATCGAACACCGGGGAGCTGTTTTTT. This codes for CASSLYLSNTGELFF.

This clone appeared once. The CDR3 DNA is TGTGCCAGCAGCTTACGGGACAGCACGAACACCGGGGAGCTGTTTTTT. Its protein product is CASSLRDSTNTGELFF. The genes are TRBV7-9 and TRBJ2-2; 7 nucleotides match TRBD1. The CDR3 runs to 16 residues. The junction had 3 bases not matched to a gene; V was cut back by 2 bases and J by 0 bases. The germline CDR1 and CDR2 sequences are SEHNR and FQNEAQ (reference sequence).

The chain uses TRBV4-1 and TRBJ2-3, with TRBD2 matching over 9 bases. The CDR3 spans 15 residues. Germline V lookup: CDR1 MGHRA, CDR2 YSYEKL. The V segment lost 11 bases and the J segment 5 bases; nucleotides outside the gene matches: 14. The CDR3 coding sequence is TGCGCCTCCAAGCGGGGGGCTGGCGGAGGAGATACGCAGTATTTT. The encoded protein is CASKRGAGGGDTQYF.

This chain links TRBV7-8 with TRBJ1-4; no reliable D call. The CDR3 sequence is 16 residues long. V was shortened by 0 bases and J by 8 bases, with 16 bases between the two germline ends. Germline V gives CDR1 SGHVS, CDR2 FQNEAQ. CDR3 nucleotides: TGTGCCAGCAGCTTAGCGCTAATAGGGAATAAGGAAAAACTGTTTTTT. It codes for CASSLALIGNKEKLFF.

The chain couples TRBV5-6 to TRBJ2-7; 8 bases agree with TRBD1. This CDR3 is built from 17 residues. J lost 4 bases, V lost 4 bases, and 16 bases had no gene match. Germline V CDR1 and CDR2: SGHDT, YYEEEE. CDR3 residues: CASSTRTGAGGPYEQYF. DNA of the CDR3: TGTGCCAGCAGCACTCGGACTGGGGCAGGGGGCCCTTACGAGCAGTACTTC.

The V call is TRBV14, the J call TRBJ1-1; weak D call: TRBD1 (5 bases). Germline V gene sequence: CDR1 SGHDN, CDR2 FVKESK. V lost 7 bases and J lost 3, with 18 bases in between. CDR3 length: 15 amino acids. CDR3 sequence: CASKPLRGGYTEAFF. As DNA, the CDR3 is TGTGCCAGCAAACCCCTTAGGGGAGGGTACACTGAAGCTTTCTTT.

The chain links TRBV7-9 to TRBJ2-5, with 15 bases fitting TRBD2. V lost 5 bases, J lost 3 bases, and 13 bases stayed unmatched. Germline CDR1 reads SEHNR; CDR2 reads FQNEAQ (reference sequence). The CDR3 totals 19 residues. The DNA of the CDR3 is TGTGCCAGCAGCCTCGCCCCCGGGACTAGCGGGAGGATAAAAGAGACCCAGTACTTC. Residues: CASSLAPGTSGRIKETQYF.

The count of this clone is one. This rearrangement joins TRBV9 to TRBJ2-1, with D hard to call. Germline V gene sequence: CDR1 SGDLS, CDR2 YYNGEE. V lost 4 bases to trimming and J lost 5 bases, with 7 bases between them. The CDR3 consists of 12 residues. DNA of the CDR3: TGTGCCAGCAGCCGGACGGACAATGAGCAGTTCTTC. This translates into CASSRTDNEQFF. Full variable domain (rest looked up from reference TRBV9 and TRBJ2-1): DSGVTQTPKHLITATGQRVTLRCSPRSGDLSVYWYQQSLDQGLQFLIQYYNGEERAKGNILERFSAQQFPDLHSELNLSSLELGDSALYFCASSRTDNEQFFGPGTRLTVL.

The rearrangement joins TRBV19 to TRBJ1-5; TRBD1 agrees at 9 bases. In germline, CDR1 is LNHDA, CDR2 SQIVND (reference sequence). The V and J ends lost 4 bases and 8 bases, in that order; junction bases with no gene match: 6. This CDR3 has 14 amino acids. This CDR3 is CASSSGQGLEPQHF. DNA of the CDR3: TGTGCCAGTAGTAGCGGACAGGGGCTGGAGCCCCAGCATTTT.

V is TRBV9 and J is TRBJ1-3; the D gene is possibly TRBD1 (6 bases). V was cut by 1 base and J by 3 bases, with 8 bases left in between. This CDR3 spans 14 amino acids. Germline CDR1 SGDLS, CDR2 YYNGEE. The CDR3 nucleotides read TGTGCCAGCAGCGTAAGACAGGATGGAAACACCATATATTTT. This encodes CASSVRQDGNTIYF.

CDR3 region: CSARDGDTQYF. Here the CDR3 DNA reads TGCAGTGCTAGAGATGGAGATACGCAGTATTTT. The rearrangement links TRBV20-1 to TRBJ2-3; D ambiguous. CDR3 size: 11 residues. Trimming left V 0 bases short and J 5 bases short, with 3 bases between. Germline V CDR1 and CDR2: DFQATT, SNEGSKA (reference sequence).

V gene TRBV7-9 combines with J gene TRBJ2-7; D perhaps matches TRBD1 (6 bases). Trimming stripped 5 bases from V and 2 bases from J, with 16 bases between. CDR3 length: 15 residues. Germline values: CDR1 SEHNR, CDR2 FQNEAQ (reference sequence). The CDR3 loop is CASSPPYRDTYEQYF. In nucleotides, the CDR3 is TGTGCCAGCAGCCCCCCTTACAGGGACACCTACGAGCAGTACTTC.

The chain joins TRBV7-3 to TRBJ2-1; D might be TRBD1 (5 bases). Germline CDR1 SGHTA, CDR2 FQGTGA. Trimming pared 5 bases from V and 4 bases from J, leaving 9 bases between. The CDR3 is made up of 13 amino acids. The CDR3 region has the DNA TGTGCCAGCAGCCAACGACAGTACAATGAGCAGTTCTTC. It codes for CASSQRQYNEQFF.

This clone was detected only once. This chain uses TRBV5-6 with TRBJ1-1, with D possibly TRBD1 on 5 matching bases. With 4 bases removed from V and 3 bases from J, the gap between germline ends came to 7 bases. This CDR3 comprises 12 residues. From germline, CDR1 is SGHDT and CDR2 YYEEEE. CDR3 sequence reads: CASSGGDTEAFF. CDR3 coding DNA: TGTGCCAGCAGCGGGGGGGACACTGAAGCTTTCTTT.

CDR3 DNA sequence: TGTGCCAGCTCACGGCCTATGAATGAGCAGTTCTTC. Amino acids: CASSRPMNEQFF. The rearrangement uses TRBV18 and TRBJ2-1; D not certain. Germline CDR1 is KGHSH and CDR2 is LQKENI. V shed 4 bases and J shed 7 bases, with 8 bases lying between them. The CDR3 contains 12 residues.

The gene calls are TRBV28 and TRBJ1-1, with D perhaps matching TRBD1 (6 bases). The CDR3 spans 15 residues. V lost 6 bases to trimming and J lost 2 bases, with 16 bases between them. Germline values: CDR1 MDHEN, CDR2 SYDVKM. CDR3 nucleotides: TGTGCCAGCAGCCTTGGCGTAGGGGGTAACACTGAAGCTTTCTTT. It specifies CASSLGVGGNTEAFF. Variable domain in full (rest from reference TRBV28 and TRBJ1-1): DVKVTQSSRYLVKRTGEKVFLECVQDMDHENMFWYRQDPGLGLRLIYFSYDVKMKEKGDIPEGYSVSREKKERFSLILESASTNQTSMYLCASSLGVGGNTEAFFGQGTRLTVV.

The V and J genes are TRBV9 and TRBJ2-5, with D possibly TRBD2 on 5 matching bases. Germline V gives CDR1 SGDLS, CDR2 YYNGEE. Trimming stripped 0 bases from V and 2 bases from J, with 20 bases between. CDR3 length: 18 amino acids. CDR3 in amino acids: CASSVAGIRIGEQETQYF. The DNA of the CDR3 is TGTGCCAGCAGCGTAGCGGGAATTCGCATCGGGGAGCAAGAGACCCAGTACTTC.

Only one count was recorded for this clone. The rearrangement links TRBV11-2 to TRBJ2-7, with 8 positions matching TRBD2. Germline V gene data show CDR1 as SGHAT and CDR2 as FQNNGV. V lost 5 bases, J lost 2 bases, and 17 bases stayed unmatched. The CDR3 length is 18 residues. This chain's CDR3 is CASSPPLSLAGPTYEQYF. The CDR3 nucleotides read TGTGCCAGCAGCCCACCCTTGTCGCTAGCGGGTCCCACCTACGAGCAGTACTTC.

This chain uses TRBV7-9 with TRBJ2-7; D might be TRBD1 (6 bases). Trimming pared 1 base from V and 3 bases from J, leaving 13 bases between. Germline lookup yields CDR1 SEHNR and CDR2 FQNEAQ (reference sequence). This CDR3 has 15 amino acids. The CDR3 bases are TGTGCCAGCAGCTTAGGAGAGGACAGAGACTACGAGCAGTACTTC. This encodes CASSLGEDRDYEQYF.

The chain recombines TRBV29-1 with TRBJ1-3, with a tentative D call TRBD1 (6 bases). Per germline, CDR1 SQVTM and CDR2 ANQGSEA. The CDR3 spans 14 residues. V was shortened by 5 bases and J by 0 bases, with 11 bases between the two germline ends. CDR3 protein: CSVIGGNSGNTIYF. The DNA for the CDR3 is TGCAGCGTTATAGGGGGGAACTCTGGAAACACCATATATTTT.

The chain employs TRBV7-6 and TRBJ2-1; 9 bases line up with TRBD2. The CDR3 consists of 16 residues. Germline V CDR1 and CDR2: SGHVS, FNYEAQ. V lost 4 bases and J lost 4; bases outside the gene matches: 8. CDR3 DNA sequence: TGTGCCAGCAGCTCCTACTTAGCGGGAGTTTACAATGAGCAGTTCTTC. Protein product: CASSSYLAGVYNEQFF.

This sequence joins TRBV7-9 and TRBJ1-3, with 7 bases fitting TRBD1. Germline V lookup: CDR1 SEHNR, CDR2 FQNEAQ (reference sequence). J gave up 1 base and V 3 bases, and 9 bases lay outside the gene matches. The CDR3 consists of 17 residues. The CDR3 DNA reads TGTGCCAGCAGCTTCGGAGGACAGGACATATCTGGAAACACCATATATTTT. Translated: CASSFGGQDISGNTIYF.

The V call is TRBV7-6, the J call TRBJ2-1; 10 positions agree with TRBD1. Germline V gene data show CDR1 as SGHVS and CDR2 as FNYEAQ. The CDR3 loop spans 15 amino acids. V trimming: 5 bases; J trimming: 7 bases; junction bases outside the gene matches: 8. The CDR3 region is CASSDRDRGHNEQFF. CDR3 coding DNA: TGTGCCAGCAGCGACCGGGACAGGGGCCATAATGAGCAGTTCTTC.

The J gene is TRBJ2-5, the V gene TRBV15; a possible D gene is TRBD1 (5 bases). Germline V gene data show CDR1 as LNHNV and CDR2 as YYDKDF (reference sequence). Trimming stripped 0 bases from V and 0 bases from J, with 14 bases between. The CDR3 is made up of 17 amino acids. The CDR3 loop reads CATSRDRLRAYQETQYF. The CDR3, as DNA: TGTGCCACCAGCAGAGATAGGCTCAGGGCGTACCAAGAGACCCAGTACTTC.

The CDR3 region is CASSLGTGHDTQYF. The CDR3, as DNA: TGTGCCAGCAGCTTAGGGACAGGGCACGATACGCAGTATTTT. The chain has TRBV13 and TRBJ2-3; 7 bases agree with TRBD1. This CDR3 region has 14 residues. Per germline, CDR1 PRHDT and CDR2 FYEKMQ (reference sequence). The J segment lost 6 bases and the V segment lost 0 bases, leaving 3 bases of the junction unmatched.